Sequencing of this T cell receptor beta chain was carried out in a study of early T cells in non-severe SARS-CoV-2 infection. About the research overall: From unsorted whole blood, bulk RNA was sequenced, and the chains remained unpaired. Study-wide findings and caveats: VDJdb-based annotation leaned toward anti-spike CD8 responses and missed private and CD4 specificities.

Researchers attached unique molecular identifiers to individual cDNA molecules. TCRdb reprocessed the 5' RACE reads via MiXCR and lists one record per CDR3 protein. The data hold around 44,000 distinct CDR3 sequences, with 7% to 9% observed a single time. Concerning this clonotype itself: The antigen remains undetermined.

V lost 4 bases and J 1 base, leaving 9 bases between the germline ends. Germline V gene lookup returns CDR1 LNHDA and CDR2 SQIVND (reference sequence). CDR3 size: 14 residues. The sequenced sample was whole blood. The receptor was isolated from an adult who was a healthcare worker with PCR-confirmed SARS-CoV-2 infection or an uninfected control (not recorded which). V and J are TRBV19 and TRBJ2-3, with D possibly being TRBD1 (6 bases). CDR3 sequence: CASSKGTRTDTQYF. DNA of the CDR3: TGTGCCAGTAGTAAAGGGACACGCACAGATACGCAGTATTTT.